This entry describes one TCR beta chain. Its antigen is as yet unknown. The data belong to a study of T cell responses to AZD1222 COVID-19 vaccine. The study, taken as a whole, reports: Donors were largely white British and mainly female; clonal diversity was possibly underestimated. Baseline seropositives among AZD1222 recipients totaled only five or six. A reported finding is that nearly half of spike-specific TCRs target unmutated variant regions.

This CDR3 has 14 amino acids. Trimming at V came to 1 base and at J to 4 bases, leaving 1 base not matched to a gene. Germline V CDR1 and CDR2: KGHSH, LQKENI. Some clones are missing from TCRdb's copy, which holds only in-frame ones; the method was immunoSEQ multiplex PCR. The repertoire holds under 55,000 clones, with about 86% as singletons. This receptor was taken from an adult in good health. The chain recombines TRBV18 with TRBJ1-1, with TRBD1 matching 9 bases. The specimen comprised peripheral blood, sampled on day 0 of AZD1222 vaccination. CDR3 sequence: CASSPQTGGTEAFF. CDR3 bases: TGTGCCAGCTCACCACAGACAGGGGGCACTGAAGCTTTCTTT.